The 24 T cell receptor beta chains reported below all come from one sample, sequenced in a study of CD8+CD57+ T cells in acquired aplastic anemia. The authors sequenced patients whose flow cytometry had shown CD8+CD57+ cell expansion. TCR beta VDJ combinations and CDR3 sequences were profiled from genomic DNA. One entry per CDR3 protein, called by TCRdb with MiXCR from the reads. This table has 150,000 to 200,000 distinct CDR3 sequences, about 64% appearing once. The sample was sorted CD4+, CD8+, or CD8+CD57+ T cells (not recorded which) from PBMCs. These receptors all come from a human donor with aplastic anemia.

V and J are TRBV29-1 and TRBJ2-7, with 7 bases identical to TRBD2. J gave up 0 bases and V 4 bases, and 0 bases lay outside the gene matches. CDR1 and CDR2 from the germline V gene are SQVTM and ANQGSEA. The CDR3 is 12 amino acids. The CDR3 here is CSVGDYSYEQYF. The CDR3 nucleotides read TGCAGCGTTGGGGACTACTCCTACGAGCAGTACTTC.

The rearrangement links TRBV19 to TRBJ1-1, with D perhaps TRBD1 (5 bases). V lost 6 bases, J lost 0 bases, and 8 bases lay in between. From germline, CDR1 is LNHDA and CDR2 SQIVND (reference sequence). CDR3 size: 13 residues. Here the CDR3 DNA reads TGTGCCAGTAGCCCACAGGTGAACACTGAAGCTTTCTTT. It is translated as CASSPQVNTEAFF.

This clonotype came up a few times. The chain joins TRBV6-4 to TRBJ2-1; D perhaps matches TRBD2 (5 bases). Trimming shortened V by 4 bases and J by 10 bases, and 14 bases separated the two germline ends. Per the germline V gene, CDR1 is MRHNA and CDR2 is SNTAGT. The CDR3 runs to 13 residues. The CDR3, as DNA: TGTGCCAGCAGTGGGACGGGGAGCGGAGAGCAGTTCTTC. Translating it yields CASSGTGSGEQFF.

The CDR3 here is CASSVGGGTSASEQYF. The CDR3 DNA reads as TGTGCCAGCAGCGTAGGGGGCGGGACTAGCGCCTCCGAGCAGTACTTC. The genes are TRBV9 and TRBJ2-7; the match to TRBD2 covers 10 bases. The V segment lost 0 bases and the J segment 6 bases; nucleotides outside the gene matches: 9. The length of the CDR3 is 16 residues. Looked up from germline, CDR1 is SGDLS and CDR2 is YYNGEE.

The J gene is TRBJ2-3, the V gene TRBV7-3, with TRBD2 identical over 7 bases. The junction had 2 bases not matched to a gene; V was cut back by 1 base and J by 4 bases. The V gene's germline CDR1 is SGHTA and CDR2 FQGTGA. This CDR3 has 14 amino acids. The CDR3 here is CASSLIGRSDTQYF. The CDR3 nucleotides read TGTGCCAGCAGCTTAATCGGGAGGTCAGATACGCAGTATTTT.

This clonotype was seen a handful of times. This rearrangement joins TRBV15 to TRBJ2-7, with D perhaps TRBD1 or TRBD2 (6 bases each). Trimming cost V 4 bases and J 6 bases, with 16 bases left between them. The CDR3 has 14 amino acids. Germline V CDR1 and CDR2: LNHNV, YYDKDF (reference sequence). In nucleotides, the CDR3 is TGTGCCACCAGCACTAGGACTACAGGGTCCGAGCAGTACTTC. It translates to CATSTRTTGSEQYF.

The V gene is TRBV11-2, the J gene TRBJ2-2, with 9 nucleotides matching TRBD2. Germline CDR1 SGHAT, CDR2 FQNNGV. The length of the CDR3 is 15 residues. V lost 7 bases, J lost 7 bases, and 10 bases stayed unmatched. CDR3 residues: CASKDSGLAGGELFF. The CDR3 nucleotides read TGTGCCAGCAAGGACTCGGGACTAGCTGGCGGGGAGCTGTTTTTT. Combining the CDR3 with reference TRBV11-2 and TRBJ2-2 gives the whole variable domain EAGVAQSPRYKIIEKRQSVAFWCNPISGHATLYWYQQILGQGPKLLIQFQNNGVVDDSQLPKDRFSAERLKGVDSTLKIQPAKLEDSAVYLCASKDSGLAGGELFFGEGSRLTVL.

V and J are TRBV2 and TRBJ1-2, with a tentative D call TRBD1 (5 bases). The CDR3 is made up of 11 amino acids. Deletions cut 9 bases from V and 3 bases from J, with 8 bases between. Germline V CDR1 and CDR2: SNHLY, FYNNEI. CDR3 sequence (DNA): TGTGCCAGTGGGGCAGACTATGGCTACACCTTC. This sequence encodes CASGADYGYTF.

A note on this clonotype: At one end the junction does not follow the germline gene, possibly because of a read error. This chain links TRBV7-3 with TRBJ2-1, with TRBD2 matching 8 bases. Germline-derived CDR1 and CDR2 are SGHTA and FQGTGA. The CDR3 extends over 16 amino acids. The CDR3 sequence: CASSSGGSPLYTEQFF. Here the CDR3 DNA reads TGTGCCAGCAGCTCGGGGGGGTCCCCGTTATACACTGAGCAGTTCTTC.

This chain connects TRBV19 to TRBJ1-2; the match to TRBD1 covers 9 bases. The germline CDR1 and CDR2 sequences are LNHDA and SQIVND (reference sequence). With V trimmed by 7 bases and J by 4 bases, 13 bases remained unmatched. The CDR3 extends over 16 amino acids. The CDR3 DNA sequence: TGTGCCAGTACTCCAAAATCCGGGACAGGGACCTATGGCTACACCTTC. This encodes CASTPKSGTGTYGYTF.

This clonotype appeared a single time. The chain is built from TRBV7-2 and TRBJ1-4; 7 bases agree with TRBD1. The ends lost 4 bases at V and 4 bases at J; junction bases unmatched: 3. The CDR3 sequence is 14 residues long. Germline V gene lookup returns CDR1 SGHTA and CDR2 FQGNSA. The CDR3 is CASSSGQYNEKLFF. Written as DNA, the CDR3 is TGTGCCAGCAGCTCGGGACAGTATAATGAAAAACTGTTTTTT.

The chain recombines TRBV6-6 with TRBJ1-4; TRBD1 agrees at 8 bases. The germline CDR1 and CDR2 sequences are MNHNY and SVGAGI (reference sequence). V dropped 5 bases and J dropped 8; count of bases not matched to a gene: 13. The CDR3 is 16 amino acids. CDR3 amino acids: CASSGRTGTFGEKLFF. The CDR3, as DNA: TGTGCCAGCAGTGGTCGGACAGGGACGTTCGGGGAAAAACTGTTTTTT.

V gene TRBV19 combines with J gene TRBJ1-1; perhaps TRBD1 as D (5 bases). This CDR3 spans 13 amino acids. V dropped 6 bases and J dropped 2 bases, with 10 bases sitting between them. Germline V lookup: CDR1 LNHDA, CDR2 SQIVND (reference sequence). The CDR3 loop reads CASRGDFNTEAFF. Here the CDR3 DNA reads TGTGCCAGTAGGGGGGATTTTAACACTGAAGCTTTCTTT.

J is TRBJ2-5 and V is TRBV7-8; TRBD1 aligns across 11 bases. The J segment lost 0 bases and the V segment lost 1 base, leaving 4 bases of the junction unmatched. The CDR3 sequence is 17 residues long. Germline V gene sequence: CDR1 SGHVS, CDR2 FQNEAQ. CDR3 amino acids: CASSLERTGGDQETQYF. DNA for the CDR3: TGTGCCAGCAGCTTAGAACGGACAGGGGGCGACCAAGAGACCCAGTACTTC.

V gene TRBV19 combines with J gene TRBJ2-7; tentatively, D is TRBD2 (5 bases). Trimming cost V 6 bases and J 4 bases, with 16 bases left between them. This CDR3 comprises 14 residues. In germline, CDR1 is LNHDA, CDR2 SQIVND (reference sequence). The CDR3 spells CASSSRLYLYEQYF. CDR3 nucleotide sequence: TGTGCCAGTAGCAGCCGACTATACCTTTACGAGCAGTACTTC.

The V call is TRBV12-3 or TRBV12-4, the J call TRBJ2-7, with a tentative D call TRBD2 (6 bases). V was shortened by 8 bases and J by 4 bases, with 15 bases between the two germline ends. The CDR3 has 13 residues. The CDR3 DNA is TGTGCCAGCCGGCCGCGGGGACCTTACGAGCAGTACTTC. It is translated as CASRPRGPYEQYF.

The V gene is TRBV15, the J gene TRBJ2-7, with 8 bases identical to TRBD1. Germline V gives CDR1 LNHNV, CDR2 YYDKDF (reference sequence). The CDR3 runs 14 residues. V lost 2 bases to trimming and J lost 3 bases; unmatched junction nucleotides: 3. The CDR3 region has the DNA TGTGCCACCAGCAGATTGGACAGGGACTACGAGCAGTACTTC. Translated: CATSRLDRDYEQYF.

This chain joins TRBV6-4 and TRBJ2-3, with D possibly matching TRBD2 (5 bases). Germline V gene data show CDR1 as MRHNA and CDR2 as SNTAGT. Trimming stripped 3 bases from V and 11 bases from J, with 21 bases between. This CDR3 comprises 15 residues. CDR3 in DNA: TGTGCCAGCAGTGAGGGGAGTGGGTCCTACAATGAGCAGTATTTT. This translates into CASSEGSGSYNEQYF.

V and J are TRBV25-1 and TRBJ1-2; D not resolved. The germline V gene has CDR1 MGHDK and CDR2 SYGVNS. The CDR3 sequence is 14 residues long. V was shortened by 0 bases and J by 5 bases, with 10 bases between the two germline ends. Here the CDR3 reads CASSEYQFPYGYTF. The CDR3 region has the DNA TGTGCCAGCAGTGAATATCAGTTCCCATATGGCTACACCTTC.

This clonotype was picked up one time. This sequence joins TRBV7-8 and TRBJ1-4; D uncertain. Germline CDR1 reads SGHVS; CDR2 reads FQNEAQ. The CDR3 runs to 14 residues. Trimming removed 6 bases at V and 0 bases at J, with 8 bases between. CDR3 in DNA: TGTGCCAGCAGTGCCCAAGCAACTAATGAAAAACTGTTTTTT. This codes for CASSAQATNEKLFF. Filled out from reference TRBV7-8 and TRBJ1-4, the complete variable domain reads GAGVSQSPRYKVAKRGQDVALRCDPISGHVSLFWYQQALGQGPEFLTYFQNEAQLDKSGLPSDRFFAERPEGSVSTLKIQRTQQEDSAVYLCASSAQATNEKLFFGSGTQLSVL.

The chain uses TRBV15 and TRBJ2-1, with D perhaps matching TRBD2 (6 bases). Trimming left V 1 base short and J 8 bases short, with 15 bases between. The CDR3 is 15 residues long. Germline CDR1 and CDR2: LNHNV and YYDKDF (reference sequence). The DNA for the CDR3 is TGTGCCACCAGCAGAGGGGGGGTCCTATCCGATGAGCAGTTCTTC. As protein: CATSRGGVLSDEQFF.

The rearrangement links TRBV20-1 to TRBJ2-3, with D possibly TRBD2 on 5 matching bases. The germline V and J ends were trimmed by 4 bases and 4 bases, with 9 bases remaining between them. Germline CDR1 and CDR2: DFQATT and SNEGSKA (reference sequence). The CDR3 length is 12 residues. CDR3 residues: CSAIGVADTQYF. The CDR3, as DNA: TGCAGTGCTATCGGGGTAGCAGATACGCAGTATTTT.

The V call is TRBV20-1, the J call TRBJ1-2; 7 nucleotides line up with TRBD1. The CDR3 contains 12 residues. Germline V gives CDR1 DFQATT, CDR2 SNEGSKA (reference sequence). J gave up 8 bases and V 5 bases, and 8 bases lay outside the gene matches. CDR3 in amino acids: CSAYEQGCGYTF. In DNA form, the CDR3 reads TGCAGTGCTTACGAACAGGGGTGCGGCTACACCTTC.

The chain combines TRBV10-3 with TRBJ2-7; tentative D call: TRBD1 (7 bases). V gave up 6 bases and J gave up 5 bases, with 17 bases separating them. The CDR3 totals 14 residues. Germline CDR1 reads ENHRY; CDR2 reads SYGVKD. CDR3 nucleotide sequence: TGTGCCATCAGACACGACAGGGAGGTCGACGAGCAGTACTTC. The encoded protein is CAIRHDREVDEQYF.